This T cell receptor (beta chain) originates from a study of cytomegalovirus exposure and HLA in healthy donors. PCR was performed using 60 Vbeta and 13 Jbeta primers. TCRdb's copy holds only in-frame clones and misses some; the assay was immunoSEQ multiplex PCR. The sample holds about 80,000 clones, 60% to 80% seen once. CDR1 KGHSH and CDR2 LQKENI come from the germline V gene. J gave up 2 bases and V 0 bases, and 6 bases lay outside the gene matches. This CDR3 comprises 17 residues. The sequencing sample was made of PBMCs. V gene TRBV18 combines with J gene TRBJ2-1; 8 nucleotides match TRBD2. This receptor was obtained from a woman aged 50 to 60 in good health and CMV-seropositive. The CDR3 loop reads CASSPPNGGVAYNEQFF. The CDR3 DNA reads TGTGCCAGCTCACCACCCAACGGGGGGGTGGCCTACAATGAGCAGTTCTTC.